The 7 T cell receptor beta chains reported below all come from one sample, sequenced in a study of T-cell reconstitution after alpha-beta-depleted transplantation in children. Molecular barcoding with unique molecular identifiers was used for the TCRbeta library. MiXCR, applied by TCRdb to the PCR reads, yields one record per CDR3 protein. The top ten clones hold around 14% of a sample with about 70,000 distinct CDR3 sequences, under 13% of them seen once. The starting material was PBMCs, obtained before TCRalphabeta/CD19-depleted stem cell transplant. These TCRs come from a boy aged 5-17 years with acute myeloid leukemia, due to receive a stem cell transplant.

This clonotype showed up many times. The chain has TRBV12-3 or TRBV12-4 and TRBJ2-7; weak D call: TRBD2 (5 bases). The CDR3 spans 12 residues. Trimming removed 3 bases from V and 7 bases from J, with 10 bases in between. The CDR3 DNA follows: TGTGCCAGCAGTTTCGGAGGAGGAGAGCAGTACTTC. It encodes CASSFGGGEQYF.

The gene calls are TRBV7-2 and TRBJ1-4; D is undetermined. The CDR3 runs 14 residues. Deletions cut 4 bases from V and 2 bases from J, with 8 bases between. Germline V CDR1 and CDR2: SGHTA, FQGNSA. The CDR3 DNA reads TGTGCCAGCAGCTACGGGCAGACTAATGAAAAACTGTTTTTT. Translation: CASSYGQTNEKLFF.

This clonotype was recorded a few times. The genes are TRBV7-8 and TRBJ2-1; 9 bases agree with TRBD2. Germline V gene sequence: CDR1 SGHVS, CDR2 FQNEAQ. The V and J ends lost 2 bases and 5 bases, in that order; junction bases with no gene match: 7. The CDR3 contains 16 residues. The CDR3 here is CASSLMSSGAHNEQFF. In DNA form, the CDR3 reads TGTGCCAGCAGCTTAATGTCTAGCGGGGCCCACAATGAGCAGTTCTTC.

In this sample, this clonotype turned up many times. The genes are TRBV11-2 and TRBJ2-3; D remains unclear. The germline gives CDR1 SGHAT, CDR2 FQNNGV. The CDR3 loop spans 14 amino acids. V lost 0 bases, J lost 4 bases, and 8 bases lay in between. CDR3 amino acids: CASSLEVSPDTQYF. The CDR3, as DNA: TGTGCCAGCAGCTTAGAGGTATCGCCAGATACGCAGTATTTT.

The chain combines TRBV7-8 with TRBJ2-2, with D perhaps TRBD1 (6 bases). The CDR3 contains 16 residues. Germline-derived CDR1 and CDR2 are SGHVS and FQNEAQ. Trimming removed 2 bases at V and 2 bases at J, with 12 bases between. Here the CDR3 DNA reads TGTGCCAGCAGCTTAATTACAGGGCGAAACACCGGGGAGCTGTTTTTT. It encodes CASSLITGRNTGELFF.

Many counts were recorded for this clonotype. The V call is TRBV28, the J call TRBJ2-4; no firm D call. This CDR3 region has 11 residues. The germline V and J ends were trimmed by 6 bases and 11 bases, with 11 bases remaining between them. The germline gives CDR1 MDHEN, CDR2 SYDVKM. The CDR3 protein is CASSRVNFQYF. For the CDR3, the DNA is TGTGCCAGCAGCCGGGTCAATTTTCAGTACTTC.

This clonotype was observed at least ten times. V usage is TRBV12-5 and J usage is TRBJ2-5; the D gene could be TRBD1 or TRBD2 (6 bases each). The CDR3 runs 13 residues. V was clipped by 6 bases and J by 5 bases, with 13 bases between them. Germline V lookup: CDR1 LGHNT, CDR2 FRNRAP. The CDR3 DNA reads TGTGCTAGTGGCATTACAGGGAGGGAGACCCAGTACTTC. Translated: CASGITGRETQYF.